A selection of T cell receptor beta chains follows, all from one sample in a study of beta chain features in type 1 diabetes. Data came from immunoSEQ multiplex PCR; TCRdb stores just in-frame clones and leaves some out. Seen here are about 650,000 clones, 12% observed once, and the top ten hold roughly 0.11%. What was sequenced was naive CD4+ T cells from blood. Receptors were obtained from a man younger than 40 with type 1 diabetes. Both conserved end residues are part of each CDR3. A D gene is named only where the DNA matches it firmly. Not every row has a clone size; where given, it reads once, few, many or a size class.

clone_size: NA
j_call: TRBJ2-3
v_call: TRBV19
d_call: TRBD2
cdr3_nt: TGTGCCAGTAGAAGACTAGCGGGGGGCCAAACAAGCACAGATACGCAGTATTTT
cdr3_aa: CASRRLAGGQTSTDTQYF

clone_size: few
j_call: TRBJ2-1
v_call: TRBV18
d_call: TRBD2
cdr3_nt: TGTGCCAGCTCACCCGGGTCTAGCGGGGGAGTCTACAATGAGCAGTTCTTC
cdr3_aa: CASSPGSSGGVYNEQFF

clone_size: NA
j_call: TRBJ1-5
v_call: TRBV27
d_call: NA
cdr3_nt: TGTGCCAGCAGTTTAACCCTAAATCAGCCCCAGCATTTT
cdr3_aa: CASSLTLNQPQHF

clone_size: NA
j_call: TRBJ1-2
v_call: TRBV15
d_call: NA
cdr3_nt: TGTGCCACCAGTCGGGGCGGTGGGGCGTCTGGCTACACCTTC
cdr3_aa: CATSRGGGASGYTF

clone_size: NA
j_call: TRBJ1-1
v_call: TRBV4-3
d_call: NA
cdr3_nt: TGCGCCAGCAGCCAAGAAAGGCGAGGCCCTGAAGCTTTCTTT
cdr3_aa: CASSQERRGPEAFF

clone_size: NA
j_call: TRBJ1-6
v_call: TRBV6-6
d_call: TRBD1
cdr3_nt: TGTGCCAGCAGTACTGGGACAGGGGTGCGATCACCCCTCCACTTT
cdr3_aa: CASSTGTGVRSPLHF

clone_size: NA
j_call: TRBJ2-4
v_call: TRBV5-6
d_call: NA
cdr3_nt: TGTGCCAGCAGCTTGGGTAACATTCAGTACTTC
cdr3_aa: CASSLGNIQYF

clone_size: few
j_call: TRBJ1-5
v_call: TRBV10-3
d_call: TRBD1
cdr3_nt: TGTGCCATCAGTGGGGACAGACCTAAGCCCCAGCATTTT
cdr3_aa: CAISGDRPKPQHF

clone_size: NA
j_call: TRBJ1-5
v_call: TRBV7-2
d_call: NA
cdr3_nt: TGTGCCAGCAGCTTTACAGGAAATAGCAATCAGCCCCAGCATTTT
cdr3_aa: CASSFTGNSNQPQHF

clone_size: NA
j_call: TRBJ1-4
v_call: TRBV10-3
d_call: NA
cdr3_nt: TGTGCCATCCGGAATACCGACGATACTAATGAAAAACTGTTTTTT
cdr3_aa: CAIRNTDDTNEKLFF

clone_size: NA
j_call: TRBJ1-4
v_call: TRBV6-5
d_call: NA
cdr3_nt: TGTGCCAGCAGTCAATCCGGGATGGTGGGGGAAAAACTGTTTTTT
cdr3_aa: CASSQSGMVGEKLFF

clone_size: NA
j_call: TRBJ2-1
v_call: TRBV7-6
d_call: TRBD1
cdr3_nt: TGTGCCAGCAGCTTTTCGACAGGGGGCATCTATGAGCAGTTCTTC
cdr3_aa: CASSFSTGGIYEQFF

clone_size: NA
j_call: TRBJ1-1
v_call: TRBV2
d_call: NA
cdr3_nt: TGTGCCAGCAGCGAAGGGGGGGGAGGTACTGAAGCTTTCTTT
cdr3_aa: CASSEGGGGTEAFF

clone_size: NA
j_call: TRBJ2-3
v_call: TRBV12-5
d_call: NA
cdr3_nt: TGTGCTAGTGGTTTGGTAGGAGATACGCAGTATTTT
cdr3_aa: CASGLVGDTQYF

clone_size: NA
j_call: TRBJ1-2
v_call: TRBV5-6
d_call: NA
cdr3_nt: TGTGCCAGCAGCGGACAGCAGGGCAGCTATGGCTACACCTTC
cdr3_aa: CASSGQQGSYGYTF

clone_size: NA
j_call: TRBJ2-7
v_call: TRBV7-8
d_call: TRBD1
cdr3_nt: TGTGCCAGCAGCTCGCTCCTGGACAGGGCCACCTACGAGCAGTACTTC
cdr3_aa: CASSSLLDRATYEQYF

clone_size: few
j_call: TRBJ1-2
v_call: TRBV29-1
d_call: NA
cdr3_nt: TGCAGCGTTGAGGCAAACTATGGCTACACCTTC
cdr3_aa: CSVEANYGYTF

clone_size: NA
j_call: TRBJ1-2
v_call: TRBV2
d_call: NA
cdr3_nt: TGTGCCAGCAGTGAAGAAATTCGCCGGGGGAGCTACACCTTC
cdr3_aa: CASSEEIRRGSYTF

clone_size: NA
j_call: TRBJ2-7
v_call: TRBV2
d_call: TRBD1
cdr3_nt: TGTGCCAGCAGTGAAGTTCAAGACAGGGGATCCGAGCAGTACTTC
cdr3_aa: CASSEVQDRGSEQYF

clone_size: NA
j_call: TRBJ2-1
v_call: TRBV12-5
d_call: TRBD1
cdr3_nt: TGTGCTAGTGCTGACAGGGGTAAACCCTACAATGAGCAGTTCTTC
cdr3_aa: CASADRGKPYNEQFF

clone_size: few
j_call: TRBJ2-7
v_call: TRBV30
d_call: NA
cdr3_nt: TGTGCCTGGAGGCGGGCGGGTCCATACGAGCAGTACTTC
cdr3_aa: CAWRRAGPYEQYF

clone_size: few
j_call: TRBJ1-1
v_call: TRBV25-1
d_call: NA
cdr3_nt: TGTGCCAGCAAACAGACAGGTCCGAACACTGAAGCTTTCTTT
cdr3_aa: CASKQTGPNTEAFF

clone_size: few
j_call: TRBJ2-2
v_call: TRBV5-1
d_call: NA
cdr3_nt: TGCGCCAGCAGCTGGCTCGGGGCGAACACCGGGGAGCTGTTTTTT
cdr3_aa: CASSWLGANTGELFF

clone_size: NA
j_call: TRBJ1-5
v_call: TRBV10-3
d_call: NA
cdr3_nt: TGTGCCATCAGTGGGGGGCTAAGTCAGCCCCAGCATTTT
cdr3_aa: CAISGGLSQPQHF

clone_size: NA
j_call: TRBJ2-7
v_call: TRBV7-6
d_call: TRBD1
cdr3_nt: TGTGCCAGCAGCTTTTTACAGGGGAGAGGTTCCTACGAGCAGTACTTC
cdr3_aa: CASSFLQGRGSYEQYF

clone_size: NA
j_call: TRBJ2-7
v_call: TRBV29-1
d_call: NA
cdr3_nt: TGCAGCGTCGAACAGGGTGGGTACGAGCAGTACTTC
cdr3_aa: CSVEQGGYEQYF

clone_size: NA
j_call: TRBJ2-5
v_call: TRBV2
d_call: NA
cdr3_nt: TGTGCCAGCAGTGCCCGGGCCACCGAGTGGGAGACCCAGTACTTC
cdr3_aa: CASSARATEWETQYF

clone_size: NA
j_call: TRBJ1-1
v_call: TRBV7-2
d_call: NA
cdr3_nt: TGTGCCAGCAGCTTAAAGGGGATCGGCACTGAAGCTTTCTTT
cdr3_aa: CASSLKGIGTEAFF

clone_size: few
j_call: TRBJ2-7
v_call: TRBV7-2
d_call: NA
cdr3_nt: TGTGCCAGCAGCTCGGGACGGATCCCCTACGAGCAGTACTTC
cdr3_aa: CASSSGRIPYEQYF

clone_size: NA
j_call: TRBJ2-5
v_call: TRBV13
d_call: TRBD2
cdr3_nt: TGTGCCAGCAGCCTATCTAGCGGGGAAGAGACCCAGTACTTC
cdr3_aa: CASSLSSGEETQYF

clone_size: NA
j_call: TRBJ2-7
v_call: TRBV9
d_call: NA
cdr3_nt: TGTGCCAGCAGCGCCCGACCAATTGAAGACGAGCAGTACTTC
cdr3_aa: CASSARPIEDEQYF

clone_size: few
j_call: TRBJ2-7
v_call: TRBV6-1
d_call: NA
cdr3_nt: TGTGCCAGCAGCCCCCGAGAAGGAACCTACGAGCAGTACTTC
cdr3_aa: CASSPREGTYEQYF

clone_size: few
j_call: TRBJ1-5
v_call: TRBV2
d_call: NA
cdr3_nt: TGTGCCAGCAGTGAACAGGGAGGACAGCCCCAGCATTTT
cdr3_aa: CASSEQGGQPQHF

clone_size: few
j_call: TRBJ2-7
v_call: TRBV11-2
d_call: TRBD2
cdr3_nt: TGTGCCAGCAGCTTAGGGACTAGCTACGAGCAGTACTTC
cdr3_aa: CASSLGTSYEQYF